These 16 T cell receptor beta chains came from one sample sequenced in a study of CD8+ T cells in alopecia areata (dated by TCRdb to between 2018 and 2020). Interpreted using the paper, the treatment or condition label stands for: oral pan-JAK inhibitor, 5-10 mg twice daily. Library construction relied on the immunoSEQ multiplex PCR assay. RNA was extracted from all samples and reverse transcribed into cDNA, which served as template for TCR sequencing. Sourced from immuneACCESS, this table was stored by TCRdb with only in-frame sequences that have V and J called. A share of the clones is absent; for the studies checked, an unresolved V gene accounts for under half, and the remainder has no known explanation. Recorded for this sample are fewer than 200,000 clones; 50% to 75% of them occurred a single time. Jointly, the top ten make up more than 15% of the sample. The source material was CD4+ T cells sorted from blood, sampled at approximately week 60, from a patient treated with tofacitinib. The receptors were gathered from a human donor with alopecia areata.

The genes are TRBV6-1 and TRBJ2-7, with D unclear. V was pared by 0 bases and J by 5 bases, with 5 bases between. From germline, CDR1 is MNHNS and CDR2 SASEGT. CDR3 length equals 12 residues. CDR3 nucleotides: TGTGCCAGCAGTGAAGCCTGGAACGAGCAGTACTTC. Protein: CASSEAWNEQYF.

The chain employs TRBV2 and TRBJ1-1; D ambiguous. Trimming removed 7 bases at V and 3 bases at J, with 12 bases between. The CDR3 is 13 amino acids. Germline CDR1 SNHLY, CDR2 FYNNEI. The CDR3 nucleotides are TGTGCCAGCACAGAAGTGGAGGACACTGAAGCTTTCTTT. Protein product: CASTEVEDTEAFF.

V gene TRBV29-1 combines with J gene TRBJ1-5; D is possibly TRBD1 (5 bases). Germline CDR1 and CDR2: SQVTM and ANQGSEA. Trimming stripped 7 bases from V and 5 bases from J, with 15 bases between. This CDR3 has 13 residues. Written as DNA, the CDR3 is TGCAGCGCCGGGGGGGGATTTGATCAGCCCCAGCATTTT. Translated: CSAGGGFDQPQHF.

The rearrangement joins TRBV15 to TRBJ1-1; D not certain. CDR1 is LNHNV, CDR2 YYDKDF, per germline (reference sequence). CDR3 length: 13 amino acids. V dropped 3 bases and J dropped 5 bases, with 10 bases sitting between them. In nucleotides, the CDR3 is TGTGCCACCAGCAGGGGCAAAGGGACTGAAGCTTTCTTT. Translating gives CATSRGKGTEAFF. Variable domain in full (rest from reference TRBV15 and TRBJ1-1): DAMVIQNPRYQVTQFGKPVTLSCSQTLNHNVMYWYQQKSSQAPKLLFHYYDKDFNNEADTPDNFQSRRPNTSFCFLDIRSPGLGDTAMYLCATSRGKGTEAFFGQGTRLTVV.

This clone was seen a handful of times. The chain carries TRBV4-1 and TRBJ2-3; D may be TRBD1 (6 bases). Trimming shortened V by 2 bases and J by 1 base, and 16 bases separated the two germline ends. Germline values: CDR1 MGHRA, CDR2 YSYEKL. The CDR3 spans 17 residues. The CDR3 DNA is TGCGCCAGCAGCCAACCTAGGCAGGGGCGAGGCACAGATACGCAGTATTTT. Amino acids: CASSQPRQGRGTDTQYF.

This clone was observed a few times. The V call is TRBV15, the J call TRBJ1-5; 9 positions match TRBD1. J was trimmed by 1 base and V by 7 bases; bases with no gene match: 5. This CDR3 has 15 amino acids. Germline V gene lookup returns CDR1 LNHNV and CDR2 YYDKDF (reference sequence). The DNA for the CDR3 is TGTGCCACCACAAGGACAGGGGTGAGCAATCAGCCCCAGCATTTT. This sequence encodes CATTRTGVSNQPQHF.

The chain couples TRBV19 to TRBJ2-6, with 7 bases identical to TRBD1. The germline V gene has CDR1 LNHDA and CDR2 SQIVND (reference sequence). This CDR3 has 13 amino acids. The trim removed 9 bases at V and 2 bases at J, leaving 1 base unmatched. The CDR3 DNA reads TGTGCCAGCGACAGGGCTGGGGCCAACGTCCTGACTTTC. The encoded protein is CASDRAGANVLTF.

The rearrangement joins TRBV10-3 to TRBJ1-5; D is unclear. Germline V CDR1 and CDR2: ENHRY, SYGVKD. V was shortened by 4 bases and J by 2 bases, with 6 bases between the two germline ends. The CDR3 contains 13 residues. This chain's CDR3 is CAISGSGNQPQHF. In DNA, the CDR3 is TGTGCCATCAGTGGGAGCGGCAATCAGCCCCAGCATTTT.

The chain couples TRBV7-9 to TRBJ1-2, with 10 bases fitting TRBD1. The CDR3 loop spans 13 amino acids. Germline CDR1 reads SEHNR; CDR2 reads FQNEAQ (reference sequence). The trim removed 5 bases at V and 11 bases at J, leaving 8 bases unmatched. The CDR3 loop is CASSPAGQGTYTF. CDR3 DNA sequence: TGTGCCAGCAGCCCGGCGGGACAGGGGACGTACACCTTC.

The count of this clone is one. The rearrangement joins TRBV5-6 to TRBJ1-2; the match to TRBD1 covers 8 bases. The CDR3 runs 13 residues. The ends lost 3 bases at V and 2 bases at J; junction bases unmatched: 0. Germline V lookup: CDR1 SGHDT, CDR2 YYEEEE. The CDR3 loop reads CASSWTGNYGYTF. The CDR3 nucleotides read TGTGCCAGCAGCTGGACAGGGAACTATGGCTACACCTTC.

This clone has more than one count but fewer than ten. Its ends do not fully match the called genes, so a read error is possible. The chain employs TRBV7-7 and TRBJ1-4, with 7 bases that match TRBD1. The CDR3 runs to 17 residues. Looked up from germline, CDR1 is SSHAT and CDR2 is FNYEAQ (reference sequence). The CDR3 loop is CASSPLTGILANEKLFF. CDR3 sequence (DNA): TGTGCTAGCAGCCCGTTGACAGGGATTTTAGCTAATGAAAAACTGTTTTTT.

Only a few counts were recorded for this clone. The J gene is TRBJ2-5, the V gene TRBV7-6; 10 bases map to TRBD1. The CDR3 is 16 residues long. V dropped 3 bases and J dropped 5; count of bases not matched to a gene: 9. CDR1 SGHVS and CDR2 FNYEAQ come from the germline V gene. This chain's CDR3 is CASSLAGTGVRETQYF. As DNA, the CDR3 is TGTGCCAGCAGCTTGGCCGGGACAGGGGTTCGTGAGACCCAGTACTTC.

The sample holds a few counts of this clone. The CDR3, as DNA: TGCAGCGCTAGCGGGGGGCCGATCACCGGGGAGCTGTTTTTT. Translated, it gives CSASGGPITGELFF. J is TRBJ2-2 and V is TRBV29-1, with 11 bases lining up with TRBD2. The V segment lost 7 bases and the J segment 4 bases; nucleotides outside the gene matches: 5. CDR1 and CDR2 (germline): SQVTM, ANQGSEA. CDR3 length: 14 amino acids.

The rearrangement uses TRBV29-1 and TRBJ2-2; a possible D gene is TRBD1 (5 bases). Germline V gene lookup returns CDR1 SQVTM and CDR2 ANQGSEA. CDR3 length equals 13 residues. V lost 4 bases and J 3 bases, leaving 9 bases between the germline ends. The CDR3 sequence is CSVGQGHTGELFF. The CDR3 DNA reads TGCAGCGTTGGGCAGGGTCACACCGGGGAGCTGTTTTTT.

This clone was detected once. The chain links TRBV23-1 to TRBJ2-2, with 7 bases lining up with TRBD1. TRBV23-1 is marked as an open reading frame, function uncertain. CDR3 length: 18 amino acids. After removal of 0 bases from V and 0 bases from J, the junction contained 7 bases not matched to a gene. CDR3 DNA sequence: TGCGCCAGCAGTCAATCGGGGACAGCAGATCCGAACACCGGGGAGCTGTTTTTT. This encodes CASSQSGTADPNTGELFF.

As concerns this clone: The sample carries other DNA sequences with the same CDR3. The CDR3 here is CSARLGTEAFF. CDR3 coding DNA: TGCAGTGCTAGATTGGGCACTGAAGCTTTCTTT. The chain is built from TRBV20-1 and TRBJ1-1; D ambiguous. The V end was cut by 2 bases, the J end by 4 bases, with 5 bases between. Germline CDR1 is DFQATT and CDR2 is SNEGSKA (reference sequence). The CDR3 length is 11 residues.